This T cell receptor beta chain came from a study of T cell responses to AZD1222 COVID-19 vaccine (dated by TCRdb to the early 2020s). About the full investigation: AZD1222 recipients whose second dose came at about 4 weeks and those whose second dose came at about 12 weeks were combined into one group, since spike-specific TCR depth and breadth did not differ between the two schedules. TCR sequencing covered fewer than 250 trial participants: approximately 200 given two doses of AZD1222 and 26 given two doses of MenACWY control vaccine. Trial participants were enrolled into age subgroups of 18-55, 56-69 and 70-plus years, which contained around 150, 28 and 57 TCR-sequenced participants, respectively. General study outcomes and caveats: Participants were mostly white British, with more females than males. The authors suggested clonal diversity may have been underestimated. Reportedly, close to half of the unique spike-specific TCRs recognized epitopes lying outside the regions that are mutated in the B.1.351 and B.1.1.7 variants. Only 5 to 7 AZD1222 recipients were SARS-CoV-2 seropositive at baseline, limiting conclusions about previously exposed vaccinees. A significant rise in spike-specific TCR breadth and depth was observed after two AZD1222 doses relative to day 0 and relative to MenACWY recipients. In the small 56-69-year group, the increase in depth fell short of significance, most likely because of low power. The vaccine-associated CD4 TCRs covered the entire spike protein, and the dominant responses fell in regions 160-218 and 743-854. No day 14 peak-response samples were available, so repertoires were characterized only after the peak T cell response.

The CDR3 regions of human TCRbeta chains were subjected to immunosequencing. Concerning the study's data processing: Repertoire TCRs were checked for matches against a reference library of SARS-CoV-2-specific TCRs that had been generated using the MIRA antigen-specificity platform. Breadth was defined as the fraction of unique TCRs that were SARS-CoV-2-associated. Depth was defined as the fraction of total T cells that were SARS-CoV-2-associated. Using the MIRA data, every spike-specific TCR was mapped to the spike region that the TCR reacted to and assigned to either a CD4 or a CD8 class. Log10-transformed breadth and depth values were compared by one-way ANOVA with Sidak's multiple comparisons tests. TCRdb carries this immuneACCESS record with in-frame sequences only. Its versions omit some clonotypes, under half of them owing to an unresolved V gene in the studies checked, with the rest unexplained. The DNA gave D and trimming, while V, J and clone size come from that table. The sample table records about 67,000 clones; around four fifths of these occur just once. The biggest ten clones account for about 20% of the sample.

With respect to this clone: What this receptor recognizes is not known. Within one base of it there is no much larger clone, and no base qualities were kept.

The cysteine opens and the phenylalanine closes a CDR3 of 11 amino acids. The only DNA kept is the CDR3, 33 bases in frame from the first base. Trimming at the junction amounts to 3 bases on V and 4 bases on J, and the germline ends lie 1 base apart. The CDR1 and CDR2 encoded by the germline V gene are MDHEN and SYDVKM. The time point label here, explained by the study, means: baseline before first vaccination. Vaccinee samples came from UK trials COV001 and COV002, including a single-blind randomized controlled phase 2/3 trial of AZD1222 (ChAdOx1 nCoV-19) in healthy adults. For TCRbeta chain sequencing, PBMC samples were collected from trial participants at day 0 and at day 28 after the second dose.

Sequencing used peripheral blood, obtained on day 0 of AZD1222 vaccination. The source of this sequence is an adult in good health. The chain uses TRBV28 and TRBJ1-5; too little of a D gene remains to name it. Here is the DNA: TGTGCCAGCAGTTTTAATCAGCCCCAGCATTTT. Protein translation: CASSFNQPQHF.